A selection of T cell receptor beta chains follows, all from one sample in a study of early stage breast cancer tumors. Profiling relied on immunoSEQ multiplex PCR, and the TCRdb table lists in-frame clones only, not all of them. This table has 25,000 to 30,000 clones, around 50% appearing once. The sample comprised breast tumor tissue. These receptors were collected from a person aged 45 to 59 with breast cancer. The CDR3 runs from the conserved cysteine through the conserved F or W. Clone size appears in some rows only: once, few, many, or a class for an expanded clone.

V gene	J gene	clone size	CDR3 protein
TRBV18	TRBJ1-1	few	CASSPRGYGTEAFF
TRBV5-8	TRBJ1-5	-	CASSLEGGQPQHF
TRBV7-8	TRBJ2-7	few	CASSLALSASYEQYF
TRBV30	TRBJ2-7	-	CAWSLFYEQYF
TRBV27	TRBJ2-1	many	CASGAGSPDSYNEQFF
TRBV2	TRBJ2-1	few	CASSDPLAGNNEQFF
TRBV11-2	TRBJ2-5	-	CASSSGATGVETQYF
TRBV6-5	TRBJ2-7	-	CASWTQVYEQYF
TRBV7-6	TRBJ2-3	few	CASSRGTGQTDTQYF
TRBV29-1	TRBJ2-1	-	CSVGGGTYNEQFF
TRBV7-3	TRBJ2-1	-	CASSSNSGSQDEQFF
TRBV18	TRBJ2-6	-	CASSPGEKLALLTF
TRBV11-2	TRBJ2-3	-	CASSSGLATANTQYF
TRBV20-1	TRBJ2-7	-	CSAAGPHEQYF
TRBV7-9	TRBJ2-3	once	CASSLNGLAGSDTQYF
TRBV18	TRBJ2-7	-	CASSPNSGGYEQYF
TRBV4-2	TRBJ2-1	few	CASSQGTSSYNEQFF
TRBV29-1	TRBJ1-2	-	CSVAGGAGYGYTF
TRBV4-1	TRBJ2-3	-	CASSQRDRGPDTQYF
TRBV7-2	TRBJ2-7	-	CASSPRRDPKGYEQYF
TRBV30	TRBJ2-3	few	CAWSVGGTDTQYF
TRBV5-1	TRBJ2-3	-	CASRTLLGGNTDTQYF
TRBV19	TRBJ2-1	-	CASSTSGLAGRNEQFF
TRBV11-2	TRBJ2-5	-	CASSLGRQETQYF
TRBV11-2	TRBJ2-3	-	CASSLDPGGTSFQYF
TRBV7-2	TRBJ1-1	-	CASSWGQVNTEAFF
TRBV6-5	TRBJ1-1	-	CASSTAQGGAFF
TRBV7-6	TRBJ1-1	-	CASSLQAVGTEAFF
TRBV7-8	TRBJ1-1	-	CASSRQKGQGNTEAFF
TRBV9	TRBJ2-3	-	CASSLAGSTDTQYF
TRBV6-6	TRBJ2-3	few	CATGTRDRGGDTQYF
TRBV2	TRBJ2-5	-	CASSPGTSGSRGETQYF
TRBV7-9	TRBJ2-2	-	CASSLAGANTGELFF
TRBV9	TRBJ2-2	once	CASSEGLAGNTGELFF
TRBV6-5	TRBJ1-5	-	CASRETSDRYQPQHF
TRBV5-4	TRBJ1-4	few	CASSLAGTGGTNEKLFF
TRBV18	TRBJ2-7	-	CASSPPPGAGGLGEQYF
TRBV5-4	TRBJ2-1	-	CASSWGPSLNSYNEQFF
TRBV4-2	TRBJ2-7	-	CASSPMSFPYEQYF
TRBV4-1	TRBJ1-2	few	CASSLVQGADYGYTF
TRBV2	TRBJ2-7	few	CASRQGVFYEQYF
TRBV2	TRBJ2-2	-	CASRISIGQGTNTGELFF
TRBV27	TRBJ2-1	-	CASSLSATGNEQFF
TRBV29-1	TRBJ2-3	-	CSVEVDLAGTGKTDTQYF
TRBV6-1	TRBJ2-3	few	CATGLAGITDTQYF